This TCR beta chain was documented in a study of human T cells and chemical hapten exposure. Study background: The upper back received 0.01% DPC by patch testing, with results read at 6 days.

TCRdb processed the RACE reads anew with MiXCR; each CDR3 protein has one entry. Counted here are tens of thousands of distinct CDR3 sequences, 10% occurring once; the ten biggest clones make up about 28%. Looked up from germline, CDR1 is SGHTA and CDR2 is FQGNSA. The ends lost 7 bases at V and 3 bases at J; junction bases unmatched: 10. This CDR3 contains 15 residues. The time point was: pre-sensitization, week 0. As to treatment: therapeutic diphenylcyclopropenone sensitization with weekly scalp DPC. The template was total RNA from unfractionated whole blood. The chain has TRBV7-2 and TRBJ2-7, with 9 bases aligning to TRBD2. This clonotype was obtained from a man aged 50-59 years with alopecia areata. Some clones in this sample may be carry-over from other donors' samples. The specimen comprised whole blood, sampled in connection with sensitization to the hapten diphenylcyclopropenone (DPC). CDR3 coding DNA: TGTGCCAGCACCGCTGGGGGCGGGAGGGACTACGAGCAGTACTTC. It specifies CASTAGGGRDYEQYF.